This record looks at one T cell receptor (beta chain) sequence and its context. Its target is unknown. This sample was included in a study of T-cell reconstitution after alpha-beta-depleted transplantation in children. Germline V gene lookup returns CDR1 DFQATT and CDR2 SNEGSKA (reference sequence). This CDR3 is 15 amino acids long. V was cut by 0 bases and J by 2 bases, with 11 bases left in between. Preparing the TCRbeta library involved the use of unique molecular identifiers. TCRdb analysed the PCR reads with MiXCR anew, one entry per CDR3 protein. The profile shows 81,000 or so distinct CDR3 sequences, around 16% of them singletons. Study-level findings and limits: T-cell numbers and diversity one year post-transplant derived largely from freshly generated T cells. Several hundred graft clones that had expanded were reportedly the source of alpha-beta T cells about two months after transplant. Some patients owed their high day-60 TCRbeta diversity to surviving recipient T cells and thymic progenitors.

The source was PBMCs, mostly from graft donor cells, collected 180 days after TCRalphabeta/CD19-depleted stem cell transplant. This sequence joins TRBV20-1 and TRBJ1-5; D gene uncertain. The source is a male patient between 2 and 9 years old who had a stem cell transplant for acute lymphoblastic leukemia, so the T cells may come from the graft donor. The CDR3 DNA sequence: TGCAGTGCTAGAGATCGGTTTAATGGCAATCAGCCCCAGCATTTT. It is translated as CSARDRFNGNQPQHF.